These 27 T cell receptor beta chains came from one sample sequenced in a study of control samples from healthy donors and cancer patients. The assay was immunoSEQ multiplex PCR, and TCRdb's table has in-frame clones only and misses some. Of about 180,000 clones in the sample, roughly 89% were seen once. Source material: blood. These receptors were collected from a woman between 50 and 59 years old in good health.

This sequence joins TRBV9 and TRBJ2-3; 14 nucleotides match TRBD2. The CDR3 extends over 18 amino acids. Per germline, CDR1 SGDLS and CDR2 YYNGEE. With V trimmed by 7 bases and J by 3 bases, 13 bases remained unmatched. The CDR3 here is CASSQTSGRAFGTDTQYF. CDR3 coding DNA: TGTGCCAGCTCTCAGACTAGCGGGAGGGCCTTCGGTACAGATACGCAGTATTTT.

V usage is TRBV6-5 and J usage is TRBJ2-1; D perhaps matches TRBD2 (5 bases). Germline V gives CDR1 MNHEY, CDR2 SVGAGI. The CDR3 is 14 residues long. V was clipped by 0 bases and J by 5 bases, with 8 bases between them. CDR3 nucleotide sequence: TGTGCCAGCAGTTACTCACGCGGGCACAATGAGCAGTTCTTC. Residues: CASSYSRGHNEQFF.

This chain connects TRBV28 to TRBJ1-4, with TRBD1 identical over 10 bases. This CDR3 has 14 residues. The germline V gene encodes CDR1 MDHEN and CDR2 SYDVKM. V was pared by 3 bases and J by 7 bases, with 2 bases of the junction left unmatched. CDR3 loop: CASSFDRGREKLFF. CDR3 nucleotide sequence: TGTGCCAGCAGTTTCGACAGGGGGCGTGAAAAACTGTTTTTT.

The chain employs TRBV7-9 and TRBJ2-3; D is ambiguous. The germline gives CDR1 SEHNR, CDR2 FQNEAQ (reference sequence). The CDR3 spans 18 residues. V lost 3 bases and J lost 4, with 23 bases in between. The CDR3 DNA reads as TGTGCCAGCAGCTTTGAGGTTTTACGCCGTCAAGGGCCAGATACGCAGTATTTT. It specifies CASSFEVLRRQGPDTQYF.

This clone has only one observation. CDR3 sequence: CASSSLHGGSSTGELFF. The CDR3 nucleotides are TGTGCCAGCAGCTCACTCCACGGCGGGAGTAGTACCGGGGAGCTGTTTTTT. This sequence joins TRBV5-6 and TRBJ2-2; 7 nucleotides align to TRBD2. The V gene's germline CDR1 is SGHDT and CDR2 YYEEEE. The V and J ends lost 3 bases and 5 bases, in that order; junction bases with no gene match: 13. This CDR3 has 17 residues.

V usage is TRBV4-3 and J usage is TRBJ1-1; 7 nucleotides align to TRBD1. J was trimmed by 0 bases and V by 3 bases; bases with no gene match: 4. Germline-derived CDR1 and CDR2 are LGHNA and YSLEER. There are 15 residues in the CDR3. CDR3 DNA sequence: TGCGCCAGCAGCCAGGGACAGCTCATGAACACTGAAGCTTTCTTT. This encodes CASSQGQLMNTEAFF.

This chain uses TRBV10-3 with TRBJ2-6; D ambiguous. This CDR3 is built from 12 residues. Germline V gene data show CDR1 as ENHRY and CDR2 as SYGVKD. V gave up 6 bases and J gave up 2 bases, with 2 bases separating them. In nucleotides, the CDR3 is TGTGCCATCAGCGCTGGGGCCAACGTCCTGACTTTC. The encoded protein is CAISAGANVLTF.

The chain joins TRBV20-1 to TRBJ1-1; possible D gene TRBD1, 5 bases. V lost 3 bases to trimming and J lost 3 bases, with 11 bases between them. CDR3 length: 13 amino acids. The germline V gene has CDR1 DFQATT and CDR2 SNEGSKA (reference sequence). This CDR3 is CSASGQGDTEAFF. As DNA, the CDR3 is TGCAGTGCTAGTGGTCAGGGTGACACTGAAGCTTTCTTT.

The CDR3 is CASSLAQGYEQYF. The DNA for the CDR3 is TGCGCCAGCAGCTTGGCCCAGGGATACGAGCAGTACTTC. J is TRBJ2-7 and V is TRBV5-1; tentative D call: TRBD1 (5 bases). The germline V gene has CDR1 SGHRS and CDR2 YFSETQ. The V end lost 0 bases, the J end lost 4 bases, and 8 bases lay between the germline ends. The CDR3 runs 13 residues.

The rearrangement links TRBV5-6 to TRBJ1-3; D is perhaps TRBD1 (5 bases). Trimming took off 4 bases at V and 4 bases at J, with 12 bases between the two ends. This CDR3 comprises 14 residues. Germline CDR1 is SGHDT and CDR2 is YYEEEE. In DNA, the CDR3 is TGTGCCAGCAGCCCGACAGCCCGGGGAAACACCATATATTTT. Translation: CASSPTARGNTIYF.

The chain is built from TRBV24-1 and TRBJ1-5; D unclear. Germline V lookup: CDR1 KGHDR, CDR2 SFDVKD. CDR3 size: 10 residues. The ends were cut back, 10 bases at V and 4 bases at J, with 4 bases in the middle. The DNA for the CDR3 is TGTGCCACAGGGAATCAGCCCCAGCATTTT. Translated, it gives CATGNQPQHF.

This clone was found once. The rearrangement links TRBV9 to TRBJ2-5, with 10 bases identical to TRBD2. This CDR3 is built from 20 residues. The V gene end was trimmed by 0 bases and the J gene end by 5 bases; junction bases not matched to a gene: 19. Germline V gene lookup returns CDR1 SGDLS and CDR2 YYNGEE. The DNA of the CDR3 is TGTGCCAGCAGCGTAGGAAAATCATCATATTCCGAGACTAGCGGGGAGACCCAGTACTTC. Translation: CASSVGKSSYSETSGETQYF.

The genes are TRBV23-1 and TRBJ1-2, with 7 nucleotides matching TRBD1. TRBV23-1 qualifies as an ORF whose function is uncertain. The CDR3 loop spans 17 amino acids. Trimming removed 8 bases from V and 8 bases from J; junction bases left unmatched: 23. CDR3: CASPDRAPGQAWKGYTF. The CDR3 nucleotides are TGCGCCAGCCCTGACCGGGCCCCTGGACAGGCATGGAAAGGCTACACCTTC.

This clone came up a few times. The V call is TRBV21-1, the J call TRBJ2-1; the DNA was not compared with TRBD2, the D call given in the table. TRBV21-1 is designated a pseudogene. There are 12 residues in the CDR3. The CDR3 protein is CARIAHPSRQFF. DNA of the CDR3: TGTGCCAGAATAGCGCACCCCTCCAGGCAGTTCTTC.

The chain carries TRBV3-1 (or the pseudogene TRBV3-2) and TRBJ1-4; D is undetermined. The CDR3 loop spans 17 amino acids. Per the germline V gene, CDR1 is LGHDT and CDR2 is YNNKEL (reference sequence). V was trimmed by 0 bases and J by 4 bases, leaving 15 bases between them. In nucleotides, the CDR3 is TGTGCCAGCAGCCAAGATATCGGGATCTCGGGTAATGAAAAACTGTTTTTT. It yields the protein CASSQDIGISGNEKLFF.

The rearrangement joins TRBV19 to TRBJ1-2; 9 nucleotides agree with TRBD1. Germline loops: CDR1 LNHDA, CDR2 SQIVND (reference sequence). The V segment lost 3 bases and the J segment 2 bases; nucleotides outside the gene matches: 1. CDR3 length: 14 residues. The CDR3 region has the DNA TGTGCCAGTAGTATGGGACAGGGAAACTATGGCTACACCTTC. The encoded protein is CASSMGQGNYGYTF.

CDR3 DNA: TGTGCCAGCAGTTACCCCGGTCGGAACACTGAAGCTTTCTTT. This gives the protein CASSYPGRNTEAFF. This chain uses TRBV6-5 with TRBJ1-1; D ambiguous. The V end was cut by 2 bases, the J end by 1 base, with 8 bases between. Germline CDR1 is MNHEY and CDR2 is SVGAGI. CDR3 size: 14 residues.

The chain joins TRBV2 to TRBJ2-3, with 7 nucleotides matching TRBD1. V was clipped by 5 bases and J by 0 bases; unmatched bases: 2. The CDR3 spans 14 residues. Germline V CDR1 and CDR2: SNHLY, FYNNEI. CDR3 sequence (DNA): TGTGCCAGCAGTCGACAGGGCAGCACAGATACGCAGTATTTT. It is translated as CASSRQGSTDTQYF.

The chain uses TRBV6-2 or TRBV6-3 and TRBJ1-2; D gene ambiguous. The germline V gene has CDR1 MNHEY and CDR2 SVGEGT. V was trimmed by 6 bases and J by 5 bases, leaving 7 bases between them. This CDR3 comprises 11 residues. The CDR3: CASSPSYGYTF. The CDR3 DNA is TGTGCCAGCAGCCCCAGTTATGGCTACACCTTC.

The CDR3 here is CASSLDPLGTGGLNTEAFF. The CDR3 bases are TGTGCCAGCAGCTTAGACCCTTTAGGGACAGGGGGGTTGAACACTGAAGCTTTCTTT. The chain links TRBV7-6 to TRBJ1-1, with TRBD1 identical over 11 bases. Germline V lookup: CDR1 SGHVS, CDR2 FNYEAQ. J lost 0 bases, V lost 1 base, and 10 bases had no gene match. The CDR3 loop spans 19 amino acids.

V usage is TRBV6-5 and J usage is TRBJ1-2; 12 nucleotides line up with TRBD1. Looked up from germline, CDR1 is MNHEY and CDR2 is SVGAGI. After removal of 6 bases from V and 8 bases from J, the junction contained 7 bases not matched to a gene. The CDR3 extends over 14 amino acids. CDR3 sequence: CASSPGQGARGYTF. The CDR3 region has the DNA TGTGCCAGCAGCCCGGGACAGGGGGCGAGGGGCTACACCTTC.

V is TRBV6-2 or TRBV6-3 and J is TRBJ1-5; no reliable D call. The germline CDR1 and CDR2 sequences are MNHEY and SVGEGT. V was trimmed by 2 bases and J by 5 bases, leaving 4 bases between them. The CDR3 totals 12 residues. The CDR3 sequence is CASSYNYQPQHF. The CDR3 DNA is TGTGCCAGCAGTTACAACTATCAGCCCCAGCATTTT.

This chain links TRBV6-5 with TRBJ2-3; D might be TRBD1 or TRBD2, each matching 5 bases. Per the germline V gene, CDR1 is MNHEY and CDR2 is SVGAGI. Trimming left V 8 bases short and J 5 bases short, with 5 bases between. The CDR3 spans 10 residues. The CDR3 DNA sequence: TGTGCCAGCGGGGGAGATACGCAGTATTTT. Translation gives CASGGDTQYF.

The chain combines TRBV19 with TRBJ1-2; 8 bases align to TRBD1. The CDR3 spans 13 residues. From germline, CDR1 is LNHDA and CDR2 SQIVND (reference sequence). V gave up 10 bases and J gave up 0 bases; unmatched junction bases: 4. CDR3 protein: CATSDRANYGYTF. The CDR3 DNA sequence: TGTGCCACGTCGGACAGGGCTAACTATGGCTACACCTTC.

The rearrangement links TRBV2 to TRBJ1-5; D uncertain. Germline CDR1 is SNHLY and CDR2 is FYNNEI. This CDR3 contains 15 residues. V lost 6 bases and J 0 bases, leaving 12 bases between the germline ends. As DNA, the CDR3 is TGTGCCAGCAGGGTCCGGACGGCTAGCAATCAGCCCCAGCATTTT. This translates into CASRVRTASNQPQHF.

The genes are TRBV3-1 (or the pseudogene TRBV3-2) and TRBJ1-4, with 11 bases matching TRBD1. This CDR3 region has 15 residues. Losses at the gene ends were 3 bases for V and 8 bases for J; bases not matched to a gene: 5. The germline gives CDR1 LGHDT, CDR2 YNNKEL (reference sequence). The CDR3 nucleotides are TGTGCCAGCAGCCACTCAGGGACAGGGGGAGAAAAACTGTTTTTT. Encoded protein: CASSHSGTGGEKLFF.

This clone appeared a few times. The V and J genes are TRBV5-1 and TRBJ2-1; D gene unclear. Trimming pared 4 bases from V and 5 bases from J, leaving 13 bases between. The CDR3 is 14 amino acids. Germline-derived CDR1 and CDR2 are SGHRS and YFSETQ. This CDR3 reads CASSTSMVDNEQFF. DNA for the CDR3: TGCGCCAGCAGCACGAGCATGGTCGACAATGAGCAGTTCTTC.